A single sample gave rise to the 22 T cell receptor beta chains below, sequenced in a study of T cell changes during pregnancy in multiple sclerosis (dated by TCRdb to between 2018 and 2020). Receptors were amplified or captured by the immunoSEQ multiplex PCR assay. Drawn from immuneACCESS, this table holds only the in-frame rearrangements with V and J called that TCRdb kept. Clones are partly lost; checked studies trace under half to an unresolved V gene and leave the rest unexplained. Across this sample there are approximately 70,000 clones, with about 90% seen only once. 2% to 2.5% of the sample is held by the ten biggest clonotypes. Sequencing was performed on peripheral blood, taken in the first trimester of pregnancy. Receptors were obtained from a female donor with multiple sclerosis, enrolled in a pregnancy study.

This clone occurred a few times. The J gene is TRBJ1-6, the V gene TRBV6-5; perhaps TRBD1 as D (5 bases). This CDR3 region has 10 residues. Germline lookup yields CDR1 MNHEY and CDR2 SVGAGI. V lost 10 bases to trimming and J lost 14 bases, with 12 bases between them. The CDR3 sequence: CATAGETLHF. The CDR3 bases are TGTGCCACCGCGGGGGAGACCCTCCACTTT.

V usage is TRBV5-1 and J usage is TRBJ2-3, with a tentative D call TRBD1 (5 bases). Germline-derived CDR1 and CDR2 are SGHRS and YFSETQ. This CDR3 comprises 13 residues. Trimming stripped 4 bases from V and 4 bases from J, with 10 bases between. This chain's CDR3 is CASSTGIPDTQYF. CDR3 DNA sequence: TGCGCCAGCAGCACAGGAATCCCAGATACGCAGTATTTT.

This clone appeared once. The rearrangement links TRBV7-8 to TRBJ2-1; a possible D gene is TRBD1 (6 bases). Trimming took 4 bases from V and 7 from J, leaving 14 bases between them. CDR3 length: 14 residues. Germline loops: CDR1 SGHVS, CDR2 FQNEAQ. Here the CDR3 reads CASSYGTIRNEQFF. The CDR3 nucleotides are TGTGCCAGCAGCTACGGGACAATTAGGAATGAGCAGTTCTTC.

The chain is built from TRBV5-1 and TRBJ2-1; TRBD2 aligns across 10 bases. V lost 0 bases and J lost 2; bases outside the gene matches: 5. In germline, CDR1 is SGHRS, CDR2 YFSETQ. CDR3 length equals 17 residues. CDR3 DNA: TGCGCCAGCAGCTTGGCGTCGAGCGGGGGGGCCTACAATGAGCAGTTCTTC. Its protein is CASSLASSGGAYNEQFF.

The V and J genes are TRBV2 and TRBJ2-7, with 13 bases that match TRBD2. The CDR3 loop spans 15 amino acids. V was clipped by 4 bases and J by 3 bases; unmatched bases: 3. Germline-derived CDR1 and CDR2 are SNHLY and FYNNEI. In DNA, the CDR3 is TGTGCCAGCAGTGGGACTAGCGGGAGTTTCTACGAGCAGTACTTC. Its translation: CASSGTSGSFYEQYF.

This clone was found a few times. The chain has TRBV9 and TRBJ1-5, with 9 bases identical to TRBD1. The V gene's germline CDR1 is SGDLS and CDR2 YYNGEE. This CDR3 region has 15 residues. V shed 3 bases and J 8 bases; nucleotides not matched to a gene: 9. The CDR3 is CASSEQGARGKPQHF. CDR3 DNA sequence: TGTGCCAGCAGCGAACAGGGGGCCCGGGGGAAGCCCCAGCATTTT. Using reference TRBV9 and TRBJ1-5 for the parts outside the CDR3, the full variable domain is DSGVTQTPKHLITATGQRVTLRCSPRSGDLSVYWYQQSLDQGLQFLIQYYNGEERAKGNILERFSAQQFPDLHSELNLSSLELGDSALYFCASSEQGARGKPQHFGDGTRLSIL.

This chain uses TRBV6-5 with TRBJ1-2; TRBD1 agrees at 10 bases. The V segment lost 0 bases and the J segment 8 bases; nucleotides outside the gene matches: 6. Germline V gene data show CDR1 as MNHEY and CDR2 as SVGAGI. CDR3 length: 15 residues. The CDR3 sequence: CASSYSLDRGPGYTF. CDR3 coding DNA: TGTGCCAGCAGTTACTCGCTTGACAGGGGGCCCGGCTACACCTTC.

The chain uses TRBV10-3 and TRBJ1-2, with TRBD1 matching over 8 bases. Losses at the gene ends were 4 bases for V and 8 bases for J; bases not matched to a gene: 12. Germline CDR1 ENHRY, CDR2 SYGVKD. This CDR3 has 15 residues. In DNA, the CDR3 is TGTGCCATCAGTGTCGCAGGGGGCGCTGGGGAGGGCTACACCTTC. Protein sequence: CAISVAGGAGEGYTF.

J is TRBJ2-3 and V is TRBV29-1; no definite D call. CDR3 length: 11 amino acids. The V and J ends lost 2 bases and 7 bases respectively, with 7 bases between them. Germline V gene sequence: CDR1 SQVTM, CDR2 ANQGSEA. CDR3 in DNA: TGCAGCGTTGAACAGACTTATACGCAGTATTTT. Translating it yields CSVEQTYTQYF.

The chain links TRBV30 to TRBJ2-3; tentative D call: TRBD2 (6 bases). This CDR3 region has 13 residues. Germline-derived CDR1 and CDR2 are GTSNPN and SVGIG (reference sequence). V was trimmed by 8 bases and J by 2 bases, leaving 14 bases between them. The CDR3 here is CAAPSVLTDTQYF. CDR3 nucleotides: TGTGCCGCCCCTAGCGTCCTCACAGATACGCAGTATTTT.

A word on this clone: The sample carries other DNA sequences with the same CDR3. The rearrangement links TRBV5-1 to TRBJ2-3; 12 nucleotides align to TRBD2. The CDR3 length is 15 residues. The junction had 2 bases not matched to a gene; V was cut back by 0 bases and J by 6 bases. Per the germline V gene, CDR1 is SGHRS and CDR2 is YFSETQ. The CDR3 DNA reads as TGCGCCAGCAGCTTGGGACTAGCGGGAGCCGATACGCAGTATTTT. It specifies CASSLGLAGADTQYF.

The V gene is TRBV19, the J gene TRBJ1-2; D is perhaps TRBD1 (6 bases). This CDR3 contains 13 residues. From germline, CDR1 is LNHDA and CDR2 SQIVND (reference sequence). V lost 5 bases and J lost 8, with 15 bases in between. CDR3 protein: CASSSRGRDGYTF. The CDR3 DNA sequence: TGTGCCAGTAGTTCTAGGGGGAGGGACGGCTACACCTTC.

As for this clone: The junction does not match germline at one end; this may be a read error. The V gene is TRBV2, the J gene TRBJ1-6; D unclear. The CDR3 totals 14 residues. Germline V gene sequence: CDR1 SNHLY, CDR2 FYNNEI. The CDR3 loop is CASSYLRENLPLHF. In nucleotides, the CDR3 is TGTGCCAGCAGTTACCTTAGGGAGAATTTACCCCTCCACTTT.

J is TRBJ2-5 and V is TRBV5-6; D is possibly TRBD1 (5 bases). V was cut by 0 bases and J by 4 bases, with 10 bases left in between. The germline V gene has CDR1 SGHDT and CDR2 YYEEEE. The CDR3 runs to 14 residues. This CDR3 reads CASSLATVGETQYF. CDR3 nucleotides: TGTGCCAGCAGCTTGGCGACAGTTGGAGAGACCCAGTACTTC.

This clone appeared a single time. In DNA form, the CDR3 reads TGTGCCAGCAGCGCTCACCGGACTAGCGGGAGCCACGAGCAGTACTTC. This translates into CASSAHRTSGSHEQYF. This sequence joins TRBV9 and TRBJ2-7, with TRBD2 matching 13 bases. V shed 3 bases and J 5 bases; nucleotides not matched to a gene: 8. This CDR3 has 16 residues. Germline V lookup: CDR1 SGDLS, CDR2 YYNGEE.

The chain joins TRBV19 to TRBJ2-4; TRBD2 matches at 10 bases. Trimming took 5 bases from V and 4 from J; bases not matched to a gene: 11. Germline-derived CDR1 and CDR2 are LNHDA and SQIVND (reference sequence). This CDR3 has 17 residues. The CDR3 region is CASSPARTSGVKNIQYF. The CDR3 DNA reads TGTGCCAGTAGTCCTGCGAGGACTAGCGGAGTTAAAAACATTCAGTACTTC.

The rearrangement joins TRBV6-4 to TRBJ2-3; 7 nucleotides align to TRBD2. The ends lost 8 bases at V and 5 bases at J; junction bases unmatched: 7. Germline V lookup: CDR1 MRHNA, CDR2 SNTAGT. The CDR3 extends over 13 amino acids. CDR3 in amino acids: CASRSSGGDTQYF. Here the CDR3 DNA reads TGTGCCAGCCGCTCTAGCGGCGGAGATACGCAGTATTTT.

The rearrangement uses TRBV7-3 and TRBJ1-1, with D possibly being TRBD1 (6 bases). V lost 2 bases and J 4 bases, leaving 11 bases between the germline ends. Looked up from germline, CDR1 is SGHTA and CDR2 is FQGTGA. This CDR3 spans 14 amino acids. The CDR3, as DNA: TGTGCCAGCAGCTTAGGGGGGGCTGGCACTGAAGCTTTCTTT. Amino acid sequence: CASSLGGAGTEAFF.

The gene calls are TRBV6-1 and TRBJ2-1, with TRBD1 matching over 10 bases. The CDR3 has 14 residues. Germline loops: CDR1 MNHNS, CDR2 SASEGT. Losses at the gene ends were 6 bases for V and 8 bases for J; bases not matched to a gene: 7. In DNA form, the CDR3 reads TGTGCCAGCAGCGCGGACAGGGGGTGGGATGAGCAGTTCTTC. As protein: CASSADRGWDEQFF.

The chain carries TRBV5-1 and TRBJ1-4; 11 nucleotides line up with TRBD1. The CDR3 length is 13 residues. Germline-derived CDR1 and CDR2 are SGHRS and YFSETQ. The trim removed 2 bases at V and 12 bases at J, leaving 3 bases unmatched. CDR3 DNA sequence: TGCGCCAGCAGCTTTGGGACAGGGGGGGAACTGTTTTTT. Encoded protein: CASSFGTGGELFF.

The rearrangement joins TRBV15 to TRBJ1-4; a weak D match, TRBD1 (6 bases). This CDR3 has 15 amino acids. V was cut by 1 base and J by 7 bases, with 13 bases left in between. From germline, CDR1 is LNHNV and CDR2 YYDKDF (reference sequence). CDR3 residues: CATSRAGDNSEKLFF. The CDR3 region has the DNA TGTGCCACCAGCAGAGCAGGGGACAACTCTGAAAAACTGTTTTTT.

The rearrangement uses TRBV28 and TRBJ1-5, with 8 bases lining up with TRBD1. Germline CDR1 MDHEN, CDR2 SYDVKM. J was trimmed by 5 bases and V by 8 bases; bases with no gene match: 17. The length of the CDR3 is 17 residues. CDR3 amino acids: CASLERVTGGGYQPQHF. CDR3 in DNA: TGTGCCAGCCTCGAAAGGGTCACAGGGGGGGGTTATCAGCCCCAGCATTTT. Full variable domain (remainder filled in from reference TRBV28 and TRBJ1-5): DVKVTQSSRYLVKRTGEKVFLECVQDMDHENMFWYRQDPGLGLRLIYFSYDVKMKEKGDIPEGYSVSREKKERFSLILESASTNQTSMYLCASLERVTGGGYQPQHFGDGTRLSIL.